The 25 T cell receptor beta chains given below trace back to one sample, sequenced in a study of T cell repertoires in cytomegalovirus infection. Each CDR3 protein is one row after TCRdb ran MiXCR on the reads. The data contain some 280,000 distinct CDR3 sequences, approximately 14% of them singletons. The sequencing input was PBMCs. These receptors were obtained from a human donor in good health (CMV status not recorded). Some clones in this sample may be carry-over from other donors' samples.

This clonotype was detected a few times. The chain employs TRBV2 and TRBJ2-5, with D perhaps TRBD2 (6 bases). CDR1 and CDR2 from the germline V gene are SNHLY and FYNNEI. Trimming left V 6 bases short and J 5 bases short, with 16 bases between. There are 14 residues in the CDR3. The CDR3 is CASRGTGSWETQYF. CDR3 sequence (DNA): TGTGCCAGCAGGGGGACTGGCTCCTGGGAGACCCAGTACTTC. Full variable domain (rest looked up from reference TRBV2 and TRBJ2-5): EPEVTQTPSHQVTQMGQEVILRCVPISNHLYFYWYRQILGQKVEFLVSFYNNEISEKSEIFDDQFSVERPDGSNFTLKIRSTKLEDSAMYFCASRGTGSWETQYFGPGTRLLVL.

With respect to this clonotype: A read error may account for a junction end that differs from germline. The rearrangement uses TRBV6-2 or TRBV6-3 and TRBJ1-1, with D tentatively TRBD1 (6 bases). This CDR3 is 14 amino acids long. Germline V gene sequence: CDR1 MNHEY, CDR2 SVGEGT. The CDR3 coding sequence is TGTACCAGCAGTTACAGGACAGAGAACACTGAAGCTTTCTTT. Translated, it gives CTSSYRTENTEAFF.

CDR3 residues: CASRLSANYGYTF. In DNA form, the CDR3 reads TGTGCCAGCCGTCTTTCAGCTAACTATGGCTACACCTTC. The gene calls are TRBV7-2 and TRBJ1-2; D remains unclear. The CDR3 is made up of 13 amino acids. V was pared by 8 bases and J by 0 bases, with 10 bases between. Germline CDR1 reads SGHTA; CDR2 reads FQGNSA.

The chain recombines TRBV5-1 with TRBJ2-5; no clear D gene. The germline V and J ends were trimmed by 1 base and 5 bases, with 12 bases remaining between them. The length of the CDR3 is 14 residues. Germline CDR1 reads SGHRS; CDR2 reads YFSETQ. DNA of the CDR3: TGCGCCAGCAGCTTGAGAGAACCCTGGGAGACCCAGTACTTC. Translating it yields CASSLREPWETQYF.

This clonotype was counted a few times. The rearrangement joins TRBV29-1 to TRBJ1-1, with 7 bases identical to TRBD1. CDR1 is SQVTM, CDR2 ANQGSEA, per germline. This CDR3 is 10 amino acids long. Unmatched junction bases numbered 4, after V lost 7 bases and J lost 8 bases. CDR3 DNA: TGCAGCGCTCAACAGGGGGAAGCTTTCTTT. Translating gives CSAQQGEAFF.

This clonotype has ten or more counts. The chain combines TRBV12-5 with TRBJ1-3; D unresolved. Trimming removed 1 base at V and 4 bases at J, with 11 bases between. This CDR3 has 15 amino acids. The germline V gene encodes CDR1 LGHNT and CDR2 FRNRAP. Written as DNA, the CDR3 is TGTGCTAGTGGTTTGGACGGGGTCGGCGGAAACACCATATATTTT. This gives the protein CASGLDGVGGNTIYF.

With regard to this clonotype: A much larger clone differs from this one at a single base, so this may be a read error. The chain has TRBV6-1 and TRBJ1-5; 9 nucleotides match TRBD1. With 5 bases clipped from V and 0 bases from J, the junction kept 5 bases outside the gene matches. The germline gives CDR1 MNHNS, CDR2 SASEGT. This CDR3 contains 16 residues. CDR3 amino acids: CASSITGGYSNQPQHF. The CDR3 nucleotides read TGTGCCAGCAGTATAACAGGGGGCTATAGCAATCAGCCCCAGCATTTT.

The rearrangement uses TRBV29-1 and TRBJ2-1, with D perhaps TRBD2 (6 bases). Germline V gives CDR1 SQVTM, CDR2 ANQGSEA. V lost 6 bases, J lost 0 bases, and 15 bases lay in between. The CDR3 runs 15 residues. The CDR3 DNA follows: TGCAGCGTCCGGAGGGGCGCCAGCTCCTACAATGAGCAGTTCTTC. Translated, it gives CSVRRGASSYNEQFF.

In its sample, this clonotype was seen many times. The CDR3 sequence is CASSLGQVMNTEAFF. CDR3 DNA: TGTGCCAGCAGCTTAGGCCAGGTCATGAACACTGAAGCTTTCTTT. V is TRBV11-2 and J is TRBJ1-1; D gene ambiguous. The germline V gene encodes CDR1 SGHAT and CDR2 FQNNGV. The CDR3 has 15 amino acids. V was shortened by 1 base and J by 0 bases, with 9 bases between the two germline ends.

This clonotype was detected only a few times. The chain couples TRBV18 to TRBJ2-3; D tentatively fits TRBD1 or TRBD2 (5 bases each). The CDR3 has 16 amino acids. CDR1 KGHSH and CDR2 LQKENI come from the germline V gene. V shed 0 bases and J shed 1 base, with 11 bases lying between them. The CDR3, as DNA: TGTGCCAGCTCACCACCGTCGGGGACCGGCACAGATACGCAGTATTTT. Translation: CASSPPSGTGTDTQYF.

V and J are TRBV6-1 and TRBJ2-7, with TRBD2 identical over 7 bases. Germline V gene data show CDR1 as MNHNS and CDR2 as SASEGT. The CDR3 length is 14 residues. With 8 bases clipped from V and 1 base from J, the junction kept 8 bases outside the gene matches. CDR3 nucleotide sequence: TGTGCCAGCTCCTCTATCGGGGGGTCCTACGAGCAGTACTTC. Its translation is CASSSIGGSYEQYF.

A few counts support this clonotype. The genes are TRBV29-1 and TRBJ2-1, with TRBD2 matching over 11 bases. This CDR3 spans 16 amino acids. With V trimmed by 4 bases and J by 9 bases, 14 bases remained unmatched. The germline V gene encodes CDR1 SQVTM and CDR2 ANQGSEA. The CDR3, as DNA: TGCAGCGTTGGGTACAGTCTAGCGGGAGGATTAGGTGAGCAGTTCTTC. Its translation is CSVGYSLAGGLGEQFF.

This clonotype was picked up a small number of times. The chain combines TRBV19 with TRBJ2-1; 10 bases map to TRBD2. Germline CDR1 and CDR2: LNHDA and SQIVND (reference sequence). This CDR3 is built from 18 residues. V was pared by 9 bases and J by 0 bases, with 14 bases of the junction left unmatched. The CDR3: CASGVAGGPISSYNEQFF. CDR3 coding DNA: TGTGCCAGCGGAGTAGCGGGGGGCCCGATCAGCTCCTACAATGAGCAGTTCTTC. Full variable domain (remainder filled in from reference TRBV19 and TRBJ2-1): DGGITQSPKYLFRKEGQNVTLSCEQNLNHDAMYWYRQDPGQGLRLIYYSQIVNDFQKGDIAEGYSVSREKKESFPLTVTSAQKNPTAFYLCASGVAGGPISSYNEQFFGPGTRLTVL.

This clonotype appeared a few times. This chain links TRBV5-7 with TRBJ2-7; D ambiguous. TRBV5-7 is annotated as an ORF whose role is uncertain. V lost 2 bases to trimming and J lost 3 bases, with 12 bases between them. CDR3 length: 14 amino acids. The CDR3 protein is CASSFPPGGYEQYF. In DNA form, the CDR3 reads TGTGCCAGCAGCTTTCCCCCAGGCGGCTACGAGCAGTACTTC.

This clonotype was counted at least ten times. The chain links TRBV28 to TRBJ2-2; TRBD1 might be the D (6 bases). The germline V and J ends were trimmed by 6 bases and 6 bases, with 14 bases remaining between them. Germline-derived CDR1 and CDR2 are MDHEN and SYDVKM. The CDR3 is made up of 14 amino acids. Here the CDR3 DNA reads TGTGCCAGCAGCCCCAGGGGTTGGTCCGGGGAGCTGTTTTTT. Translated, it gives CASSPRGWSGELFF.

The sample holds many counts of this clonotype. The CDR3 coding sequence is TGTGCCAGCAGCTTAGCGGGACAGATCACTGAAGCTTTCTTT. Translating gives CASSLAGQITEAFF. V usage is TRBV7-2 and J usage is TRBJ1-1, with 7 positions matching TRBD1. The trim removed 0 bases at V and 4 bases at J, leaving 2 bases unmatched. This CDR3 has 14 amino acids. The V gene's germline CDR1 is SGHTA and CDR2 FQGNSA.

V usage is TRBV29-1 and J usage is TRBJ2-3; maybe TRBD2 (6 bases). The CDR3 covers 13 residues. Trimming left V 7 bases short and J 3 bases short, with 14 bases between. Germline V gene lookup returns CDR1 SQVTM and CDR2 ANQGSEA. The DNA of the CDR3 is TGCAGCGCCACGGGAGTAGATACAGATACGCAGTATTTT. It specifies CSATGVDTDTQYF.

In this sample, this clonotype turned up a few times. The chain combines TRBV15 with TRBJ1-2; maybe TRBD1 (5 bases). The CDR3 sequence is 15 residues long. Germline V gene data show CDR1 as LNHNV and CDR2 as YYDKDF (reference sequence). V lost 1 base and J 8 bases, leaving 17 bases between the germline ends. The CDR3 sequence: CATSRVLSGPGGYTF. CDR3 bases: TGTGCCACCAGCAGAGTATTATCAGGGCCAGGGGGCTACACCTTC. Variable domain in full (rest from reference TRBV15 and TRBJ1-2): DAMVIQNPRYQVTQFGKPVTLSCSQTLNHNVMYWYQQKSSQAPKLLFHYYDKDFNNEADTPDNFQSRRPNTSFCFLDIRSPGLGDTAMYLCATSRVLSGPGGYTFGSGTRLTVV.

J is TRBJ2-2 and V is TRBV2, with D tentatively TRBD1 (5 bases). Between the trimmed V and J ends, which lost 3 bases and 4 bases, there was a span of 12 bases. The germline gives CDR1 SNHLY, CDR2 FYNNEI. The CDR3 totals 15 residues. The CDR3 DNA follows: TGTGCCAGCAGTGATAATCAGGGCAGCACCGGGGAGCTGTTTTTT. This sequence encodes CASSDNQGSTGELFF.

This clonotype was seen a few times. The chain employs TRBV10-2 and TRBJ2-5, with D hard to call. Germline CDR1 and CDR2: WSHSY and SAAADI. V gave up 7 bases and J gave up 7 bases, with 10 bases separating them. The CDR3 length is 11 residues. CDR3 bases: TGCGCCAGCATGGAGAGAGGGACCCAGTACTTC. It is translated as CASMERGTQYF.

The CDR3 bases are TGTGCCAGCAGTGGCCGGCCTGGAGAGCCCCAGCATTTT. Its protein product is CASSGRPGEPQHF. The chain has TRBV2 and TRBJ1-5, with D hard to call. The V end lost 4 bases, the J end lost 8 bases, and 12 bases lay between the germline ends. CDR3 length equals 13 residues. In germline, CDR1 is SNHLY, CDR2 FYNNEI.

This clonotype was detected ten times or more. Relative to the germline gene, one junction end is altered; a read error may explain this. The chain combines TRBV14 with TRBJ2-7; 15 bases are a match to TRBD2. In germline, CDR1 is SGHDN, CDR2 FVKESK. The CDR3 is made up of 14 amino acids. Written as DNA, the CDR3 is TGTGCCAGCAGCCAGGGACTAGCGGGAGGTCCTAGGAACTTC. This translates into CASSQGLAGGPRNF.

This clonotype was detected only a few times. The chain links TRBV5-1 to TRBJ2-7, with a tentative D call TRBD2 (5 bases). Trimming stripped 2 bases from V and 6 bases from J, with 12 bases between. CDR1 SGHRS and CDR2 YFSETQ come from the germline V gene. The CDR3 is 13 residues long. The CDR3 spells CASSLWTATEQYF. The CDR3 DNA is TGCGCCAGCAGCTTATGGACTGCGACCGAGCAGTACTTC. The whole variable domain, filled in from reference TRBV5-1 and TRBJ2-7, reads KAGVTQTPRYLIKTRGQQVTLSCSPISGHRSVSWYQQTPGQGLQFLFEYFSETQRNKGNFPGRFSGRQFSNSRSEMNVSTLELGDSALYLCASSLWTATEQYFGPGTRLTVT.

This clonotype was seen a few times. This chain uses TRBV29-1 with TRBJ1-2; 11 bases align to TRBD1. CDR1 and CDR2 from the germline V gene are SQVTM and ANQGSEA. With V trimmed by 0 bases and J by 4 bases, 4 bases remained unmatched. This CDR3 is built from 15 residues. The DNA for the CDR3 is TGCAGCGTTGAAGAAGGACAGGGGGCGTTCTATGGCTACACCTTC. Translating it yields CSVEEGQGAFYGYTF.

This clonotype was observed at least ten times. The chain has TRBV20-1 and TRBJ2-1; a possible D gene is TRBD2 (5 bases). V lost 6 bases and J 11 bases, leaving 17 bases between the germline ends. CDR1 DFQATT and CDR2 SNEGSKA come from the germline V gene (reference sequence). The CDR3 is 12 residues long. CDR3 sequence reads: CSAKMGSVQQFF. In nucleotides, the CDR3 is TGCAGTGCCAAGATGGGGAGCGTTCAGCAGTTCTTC.